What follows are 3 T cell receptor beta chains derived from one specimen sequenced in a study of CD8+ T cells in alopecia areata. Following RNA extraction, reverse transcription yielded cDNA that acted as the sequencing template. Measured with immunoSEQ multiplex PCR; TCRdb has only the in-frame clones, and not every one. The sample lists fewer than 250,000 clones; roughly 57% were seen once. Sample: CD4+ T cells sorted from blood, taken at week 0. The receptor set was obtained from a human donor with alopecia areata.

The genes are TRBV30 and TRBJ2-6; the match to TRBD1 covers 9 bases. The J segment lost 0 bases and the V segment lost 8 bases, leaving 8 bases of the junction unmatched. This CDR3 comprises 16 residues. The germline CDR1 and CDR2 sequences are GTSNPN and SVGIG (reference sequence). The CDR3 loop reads CARGTGSFSGANVLTF. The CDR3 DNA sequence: TGTGCCCGGGGGACAGGGAGTTTCTCTGGGGCCAACGTCCTGACTTTC. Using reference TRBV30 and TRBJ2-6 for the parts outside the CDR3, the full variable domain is SQTIHQWPATLVQPVGSPLSLECTVEGTSNPNLYWYRQAAGRGLQLLFYSVGIGQISSEVPQNLSASRPQDRQFILSSKKLLLSDSGFYLCARGTGSFSGANVLTFGAGSRLTVL.

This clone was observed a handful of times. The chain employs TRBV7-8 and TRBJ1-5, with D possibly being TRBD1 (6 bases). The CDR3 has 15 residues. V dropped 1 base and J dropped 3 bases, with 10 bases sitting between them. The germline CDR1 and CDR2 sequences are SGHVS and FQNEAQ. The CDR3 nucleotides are TGTGCCAGCAGCTTAGGGGGACACCTCAATCAGCCCCAGCATTTT. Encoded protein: CASSLGGHLNQPQHF.

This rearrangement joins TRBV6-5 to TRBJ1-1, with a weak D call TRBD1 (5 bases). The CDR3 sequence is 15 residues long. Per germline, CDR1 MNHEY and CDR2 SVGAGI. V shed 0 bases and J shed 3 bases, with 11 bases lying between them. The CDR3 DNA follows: TGTGCCAGCAGTTACTCGTCAGGGCTCGACACTGAAGCTTTCTTT. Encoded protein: CASSYSSGLDTEAFF.